This TCR beta chain was found in a study of long-term antiretroviral therapy in people with HIV. Broader study findings: Increased diversity was seen after ART, yet it remained lower than in transplant donor controls. Repertoires with HIV possessed tighter CDR3 length spans than those of controls.

In regard to this clone: Its antigen is not identified.

Trimming took 7 bases from V and 6 from J, leaving 16 bases between them. Germline CDR1 and CDR2: LNHDA and SQIVND (reference sequence). This CDR3 has 14 residues. It was in the United States that all participants with HIV were treated. Each specimen consisted of roughly 0.9-10 million cryopreserved PBMC prior to extraction of DNA. At survey level, the immunoSEQ assay was run in its v3.0 version. Measured with immunoSEQ multiplex PCR; TCRdb has only the in-frame clones, and not every one. The top ten clones hold around 7.5% of a sample with about 33,000 clones, 70% to 80% of them seen once. V and J are TRBV19 and TRBJ2-1; possible D gene TRBD1, 6 bases. Sequencing used unsorted PBMCs, obtained 2 years after starting antiretroviral therapy. This clonotype was obtained from a woman between 45 and 60 years old with HIV. DNA for the CDR3: TGTGCCAGTACTCGAGTAGGGGGTGTCAATGAGCAGTTCTTC. Protein sequence: CASTRVGGVNEQFF.